These 21 T cell receptor beta chains were all obtained from the same sample, sequenced in a study of blood T cell repertoires in COVID-19. Clones were sequenced by immunoSEQ multiplex PCR, and TCRdb holds only the in-frame ones, with some missing. Of around 480,000 clones in the sample, about 90% were seen once. What was sequenced was PBMCs or T cells enriched from blood (not recorded which). The receptors stem from a woman younger than 30 who had recovered from COVID-19.

V usage is TRBV29-1 and J usage is TRBJ2-1, with 14 bases fitting TRBD2. The CDR3 is 15 residues long. Germline V lookup: CDR1 SQVTM, CDR2 ANQGSEA. V trimming: 5 bases; J trimming: 4 bases; junction bases outside the gene matches: 4. The chain's CDR3 is CSVSGLAGVYNEQFF. CDR3 nucleotides: TGCAGCGTTTCGGGACTAGCGGGGGTTTACAATGAGCAGTTCTTC.

This clone was seen once. The chain is built from TRBV28 and TRBJ2-5; D is undetermined. Germline V gene data show CDR1 as MDHEN and CDR2 as SYDVKM. This CDR3 has 12 residues. With 10 bases removed from V and 7 bases from J, the gap between germline ends came to 16 bases. The CDR3 spells CATERLERTQYF. CDR3 DNA sequence: TGTGCCACCGAACGGCTTGAGCGGACCCAGTACTTC.

The chain recombines TRBV3-1 (or the pseudogene TRBV3-2) with TRBJ2-6; D possibly corresponds to TRBD2 (5 bases). Looked up from germline, CDR1 is LGHDT and CDR2 is YNNKEL (reference sequence). The CDR3 covers 15 residues. Trimming shortened V by 4 bases and J by 2 bases, and 9 bases separated the two germline ends. CDR3 region: CASSPTRAGANVLTF. CDR3 nucleotides: TGTGCCAGCAGCCCAACTAGAGCTGGGGCCAACGTCCTGACTTTC.

This clone is a singleton in its sample. This rearrangement joins TRBV3-1 (or the pseudogene TRBV3-2) to TRBJ1-2; 8 bases match TRBD1. The V and J ends lost 1 base and 0 bases, in that order; junction bases with no gene match: 7. In germline, CDR1 is LGHDT, CDR2 YNNKEL (reference sequence). This CDR3 has 17 residues. In DNA, the CDR3 is TGTGCCAGCAGCCAAGCCGTCGGACAGGGAGCTAACTATGGCTACACCTTC. Translating it yields CASSQAVGQGANYGYTF.

This rearrangement joins TRBV7-8 to TRBJ2-3; 7 bases map to TRBD1. With 2 bases clipped from V and 0 bases from J, the junction kept 8 bases outside the gene matches. Germline CDR1 reads SGHVS; CDR2 reads FQNEAQ. CDR3 size: 17 residues. The DNA of the CDR3 is TGTGCCAGCAGCTTATATCCACGGACAGGAAGCACAGATACGCAGTATTTT. Its protein is CASSLYPRTGSTDTQYF. The whole variable domain, filled in from reference TRBV7-8 and TRBJ2-3, reads GAGVSQSPRYKVAKRGQDVALRCDPISGHVSLFWYQQALGQGPEFLTYFQNEAQLDKSGLPSDRFFAERPEGSVSTLKIQRTQQEDSAVYLCASSLYPRTGSTDTQYFGPGTRLTVL.

This clone was seen a few times. This specimen includes other DNA sequences encoding the same CDR3. The gene calls are TRBV18 and TRBJ1-5, with 8 bases matching TRBD1. This CDR3 region has 14 residues. V gave up 6 bases and J gave up 2 bases; unmatched junction bases: 3. CDR1 and CDR2 from the germline V gene are KGHSH and LQKENI. CDR3 region: CASSPDRGNQPQHF. In DNA, the CDR3 is TGTGCCAGCTCCCCGGACAGGGGCAATCAGCCCCAGCATTTT.

The rearrangement uses TRBV27 and TRBJ1-4; D remains unclear. The CDR3 length is 15 residues. Germline CDR1 is MNHEY and CDR2 is SMNVEV (reference sequence). Trimming removed 0 bases at V and 4 bases at J, with 9 bases between. The CDR3 region has the DNA TGTGCCAGCAGTTTATCGAGGCTGGGTAATGAAAAACTGTTTTTT. Translated: CASSLSRLGNEKLFF.

This sequence joins TRBV9 and TRBJ2-5, with 11 bases matching TRBD1. The CDR3 has 15 amino acids. Trimming at V came to 4 bases and at J to 5 bases, leaving 7 bases not matched to a gene. The germline gives CDR1 SGDLS, CDR2 YYNGEE. The CDR3 nucleotides read TGTGCCAGCAGCCCCCGGACAGGGGGCATTGAGACCCAGTACTTC. It specifies CASSPRTGGIETQYF.

This chain joins TRBV19 and TRBJ1-4; maybe TRBD1 (5 bases). The CDR3 runs to 13 residues. Germline CDR1 LNHDA, CDR2 SQIVND (reference sequence). V was pared by 6 bases and J by 6 bases, with 11 bases between. The CDR3 spells CASSQDTDEKLFF. CDR3 DNA: TGTGCCAGTAGCCAGGACACCGATGAAAAACTGTTTTTT.

V usage is TRBV11-2 and J usage is TRBJ2-7; maybe TRBD2 (5 bases). The CDR3 length is 11 residues. Germline V CDR1 and CDR2: SGHAT, FQNNGV. Trimming took 4 bases from V and 7 from J, leaving 8 bases between them. The CDR3 DNA reads TGTGCCAGCAGCTACGGGGAGGAGCAGTACTTC. Translation: CASSYGEEQYF.

This clone was seen only once. This CDR3 is CASSTTSFYEQYF. In DNA form, the CDR3 reads TGCGCCAGCAGCACGACTAGTTTCTACGAGCAGTACTTC. The chain employs TRBV5-1 and TRBJ2-7; D is perhaps TRBD2 (6 bases). Germline V CDR1 and CDR2: SGHRS, YFSETQ. V shed 4 bases and J shed 3 bases, with 11 bases lying between them. CDR3 length: 13 amino acids.

The V and J genes are TRBV4-1 and TRBJ1-4; D gene uncertain. CDR3 size: 15 residues. Germline V lookup: CDR1 MGHRA, CDR2 YSYEKL. Trimming removed 1 base at V and 2 bases at J, with 8 bases between. The DNA for the CDR3 is TGCGCCAGCAGCCAAGCATGGAGGACTAATGAAAAACTGTTTTTT. It translates to CASSQAWRTNEKLFF.

Written as DNA, the CDR3 is TGTGCCAGCAAAATCAGGGGGCGTGACTATGGCTACACCTTC. Translating gives CASKIRGRDYGYTF. The chain couples TRBV2 to TRBJ1-2; 8 nucleotides align to TRBD1. The CDR3 is 14 amino acids. V lost 7 bases and J lost 3; bases outside the gene matches: 7. CDR1 is SNHLY and CDR2 is FYNNEI in the germline V gene.

V usage is TRBV12-5 and J usage is TRBJ1-1; 7 positions match TRBD1. Looked up from germline, CDR1 is LGHNT and CDR2 is FRNRAP. J gave up 1 base and V 2 bases, and 4 bases lay outside the gene matches. This CDR3 contains 15 residues. The CDR3 coding sequence is TGTGCTAGTGGTTTGCCGCAGGGGGAGAACACTGAAGCTTTCTTT. Amino acid sequence: CASGLPQGENTEAFF.

This clone was seen a few times. The chain uses TRBV27 and TRBJ1-2; possibly TRBD1 for D (5 bases). Germline V gene lookup returns CDR1 MNHEY and CDR2 SMNVEV (reference sequence). V was cut by 5 bases and J by 4 bases, with 20 bases left in between. The CDR3 runs 16 residues. The CDR3 DNA reads TGTGCCAGCAGTCCCGGGGGAGGTGGAAACTCCTATGGCTACACCTTC. Translating it yields CASSPGGGGNSYGYTF.

This sequence joins TRBV18 and TRBJ2-5; 7 positions match TRBD1. This CDR3 comprises 18 residues. Per germline, CDR1 KGHSH and CDR2 LQKENI. V trimming: 3 bases; J trimming: 1 base; junction bases outside the gene matches: 14. The CDR3 region has the DNA TGTGCCAGCTCACCCGATTTGGGACAGATCTTTTCCCAAGAGACCCAGTACTTC. It codes for CASSPDLGQIFSQETQYF.

This sequence joins TRBV12-5 and TRBJ2-3, with TRBD2 matching 14 bases. CDR3 size: 16 residues. Germline trimming cut 5 bases from V and 4 bases from J; bases unmatched to any gene: 5. Looked up from germline, CDR1 is LGHNT and CDR2 is FRNRAP. CDR3 nucleotide sequence: TGTGCTAGTGGTCTGGGACTAGCGGGGGTCCCAGATACGCAGTATTTT. Translating gives CASGLGLAGVPDTQYF.

This clone showed up just once. J is TRBJ1-1 and V is TRBV6-2 or TRBV6-3; 7 nucleotides align to TRBD1. Germline V gene data show CDR1 as MNHEY and CDR2 as SVGEGT. This CDR3 has 14 residues. The trim removed 5 bases at V and 5 bases at J, leaving 8 bases unmatched. The CDR3 sequence: CASSVADRDTEAFF. CDR3 bases: TGTGCCAGCAGTGTCGCCGACAGGGATACTGAAGCTTTCTTT.

This chain uses TRBV28 with TRBJ1-1, with 7 positions matching TRBD1. Germline V gene sequence: CDR1 MDHEN, CDR2 SYDVKM. The CDR3 contains 14 residues. Trimming took 6 bases from V and 3 from J; bases not matched to a gene: 7. CDR3 in DNA: TGTGCCAGCAGGGCGAACAGGGGTGACACTGAAGCTTTCTTT. Its translation is CASRANRGDTEAFF.

The rearrangement links TRBV30 to TRBJ1-2; D unclear. Trimming cost V 4 bases and J 6 bases, with 9 bases left between them. CDR1 and CDR2 from the germline V gene are GTSNPN and SVGIG (reference sequence). There are 11 residues in the CDR3. In nucleotides, the CDR3 is TGTGCCTGGAACTTTCCACATGGCTACACCTTC. Amino acids: CAWNFPHGYTF. Full variable domain (outside the CDR3, taken from reference TRBV30 and TRBJ1-2): SQTIHQWPATLVQPVGSPLSLECTVEGTSNPNLYWYRQAAGRGLQLLFYSVGIGQISSEVPQNLSASRPQDRQFILSSKKLLLSDSGFYLCAWNFPHGYTFGSGTRLTVV.

The chain carries TRBV7-2 and TRBJ2-2; TRBD1 is a possible D gene (6 bases). In germline, CDR1 is SGHTA, CDR2 FQGNSA. CDR3 length equals 16 residues. Trimming stripped 5 bases from V and 3 bases from J, with 16 bases between. The DNA for the CDR3 is TGTGCCAGCAGCACGCGACAGGAAATCTACACCGGGGAGCTGTTTTTT. It is translated as CASSTRQEIYTGELFF.